The subject of this entry is one T cell receptor (beta chain). Its antigen is unknown. CDR1 and CDR2 from the germline V gene are LNHNV and YYDKDF (reference sequence). With V trimmed by 2 bases and J by 4 bases, 7 bases remained unmatched. This CDR3 is built from 15 residues. The study pooled second doses at about 4 or about 12 weeks. Produced via immunoSEQ multiplex PCR; TCRdb's table is partial and in-frame only. Of about 130,000 clones in the sample, around 93% are singletons; the top ten hold approximately 7%. The data stem from a study of T cell responses to AZD1222 COVID-19 vaccine. Study-wide results and caveats: Only after the peak T cell response were repertoires sampled. Among vaccine-associated CD4 TCRs, coverage spanned spike, with dominance at 160-218 and 743-854. There were mostly white British donors and more females than males, and clonal diversity was possibly underestimated.

The TCR comes from an adult who received the AZD1222 COVID-19 vaccine. The V gene is TRBV15, the J gene TRBJ1-2; 7 bases map to TRBD1. The specimen comprised peripheral blood, sampled 28 days after the second AZD1222 dose. The CDR3 region is CATSRSNRGLYGYTF. The CDR3 nucleotides are TGTGCCACCAGCAGATCAAACAGGGGACTCTATGGCTACACCTTC.